This T cell receptor (beta chain) was sequenced for a study of radiation and T cells in renal cell carcinoma. On the study more broadly: Nephrectomy followed 15 Gy stereotactic body radiation by 4 weeks.

Sequencing used immunoSEQ multiplex PCR; TCRdb keeps in-frame clones, though not all of them. Here the sample spans 130,000 to 150,000 clones, about 88% being singletons. CDR3 length equals 13 residues. Trimming left V 0 bases short and J 4 bases short, with 7 bases between. The germline V gene has CDR1 SGHDT and CDR2 YYEEEE. Time point described: baseline pretreatment blood. Treatment specified: 15 Gy SBRT to primary tumor, nephrectomy 4 weeks later. The patient's renal cell carcinoma had clear cell pathology. The TCR was taken from a woman in her fifties or sixties with renal cell carcinoma. The input for sequencing was blood, taken from a patient whose treatment included radiotherapy and nephrectomy. The chain joins TRBV5-6 to TRBJ2-5; no clear D gene. The CDR3 loop reads CASSLERVETQYF. For the CDR3, the DNA is TGTGCCAGCAGCTTGGAAAGGGTAGAGACCCAGTACTTC.